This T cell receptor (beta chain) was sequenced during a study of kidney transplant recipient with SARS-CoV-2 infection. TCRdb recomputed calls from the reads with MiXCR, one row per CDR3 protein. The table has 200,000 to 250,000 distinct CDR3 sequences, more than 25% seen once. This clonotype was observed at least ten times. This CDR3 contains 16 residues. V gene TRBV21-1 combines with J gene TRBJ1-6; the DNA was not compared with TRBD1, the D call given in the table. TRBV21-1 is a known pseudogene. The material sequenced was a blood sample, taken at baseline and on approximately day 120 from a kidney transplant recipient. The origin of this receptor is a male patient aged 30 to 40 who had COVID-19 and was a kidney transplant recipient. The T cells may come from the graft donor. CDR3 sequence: CASSNVRQEDNSPLHF. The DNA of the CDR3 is TGTGCCAGCAGCAATGTGAGACAGGAAGATAATTCACCCCTCCACTTT.